The 5 T cell receptor beta chains presented below share a single source sample, sequenced in a study of cytomegalovirus exposure and HLA in healthy donors. PCR employed 60 Vbeta and 13 Jbeta primers. The method was immunoSEQ multiplex PCR; TCRdb's version includes in-frame clones alone and lacks a portion of them. The profile shows around 200,000 clones, almost 85% of them singletons. The sequencing sample was made of PBMCs. The receptors shown here come from a woman in her forties or fifties in good health and CMV-seronegative.

J is TRBJ2-1 and V is TRBV18; 11 bases line up with TRBD2. Germline V CDR1 and CDR2: KGHSH, LQKENI. The CDR3 length is 17 residues. Trimming at V came to 3 bases and at J to 7 bases, leaving 11 bases not matched to a gene. CDR3 in amino acids: CASSPRGGTSGGNEQFF. The CDR3 coding sequence is TGTGCCAGCTCACCCCGCGGTGGGACTAGCGGTGGTAATGAGCAGTTCTTC. The full variable domain, completed using reference TRBV18 and TRBJ2-1, is NAGVMQNPRHLVRRRGQEARLRCSPMKGHSHVYWYRQLPEEGLKFMVYLQKENIIDESGMPKERFSAEFPKEGPSILRIQQVVRGDSAAYFCASSPRGGTSGGNEQFFGPGTRLTVL.

As DNA, the CDR3 is TGTGCCAGCAGCCGAGACAGGGGAGAGACCCAGTACTTC. Protein sequence: CASSRDRGETQYF. This chain links TRBV11-2 with TRBJ2-5, with 8 positions matching TRBD1. The germline V gene has CDR1 SGHAT and CDR2 FQNNGV. CDR3 length: 13 amino acids. V lost 5 bases and J lost 4; bases outside the gene matches: 3.

The chain joins TRBV29-1 to TRBJ1-2; tentatively, D is TRBD1 (6 bases). The CDR3 contains 13 residues. V was shortened by 3 bases and J by 8 bases, with 16 bases between the two germline ends. The V gene's germline CDR1 is SQVTM and CDR2 ANQGSEA. CDR3 residues: CSVESAGERGYTF. The CDR3 DNA is TGCAGCGTTGAGTCGGCAGGGGAGCGAGGCTACACCTTC.

This chain uses TRBV5-6 with TRBJ1-4, with a tentative D call TRBD1 (5 bases). CDR1 is SGHDT and CDR2 is YYEEEE in the germline V gene. The CDR3 runs 14 residues. The V end was cut by 4 bases, the J end by 7 bases, with 14 bases between. Here the CDR3 DNA reads TGTGCCAGCAGCGGGGGGGTGAAGAGTGAAAAACTGTTTTTT. Amino acid sequence: CASSGGVKSEKLFF.

This chain joins TRBV14 and TRBJ1-3, with a weak D call TRBD1 (6 bases). In germline, CDR1 is SGHDN, CDR2 FVKESK. The CDR3 consists of 16 residues. V was shortened by 2 bases and J by 0 bases, with 11 bases between the two germline ends. This CDR3 is CASSQTGTLSGNTIYF. The DNA of the CDR3 is TGTGCCAGCAGCCAAACAGGGACACTCTCTGGAAACACCATATATTTT.